This T cell receptor beta chain emerged from a study of CD8+CD57+ T cells in acquired aplastic anemia. For CDR3 and TCR beta VDJ profiling, genomic DNA was the template used. TCRdb re-called the reads through MiXCR, storing one row per CDR3 protein. The sample holds 310,000 or so distinct CDR3 sequences, approximately 60% seen once. Sequencing was done on patients that had shown CD8+CD57+ cell expansion by flow cytometry. Every one of the patients had aplastic anemia (severe, acquired). CDR1 SGHTA and CDR2 FQGTGA come from the germline V gene. With 2 bases clipped from V and 3 bases from J, the junction kept 7 bases outside the gene matches. The CDR3 consists of 15 residues.

The material sequenced was sorted CD4+, CD8+, or CD8+CD57+ T cells (not recorded which) from PBMCs. The origin of this receptor is a human donor with aplastic anemia. J is TRBJ2-7 and V is TRBV7-3; TRBD1 agrees at 7 bases. The CDR3 nucleotides read TGTGCCAGCAGCTTAGAAGGGACAGTTGGCTACGAGCAGTACTTC. Residues: CASSLEGTVGYEQYF.